The 5 T cell receptor beta chains below were found in one sample sequenced in a study of blood T cell repertoires in COVID-19. Method: immunoSEQ multiplex PCR; TCRdb's copy keeps in-frame clones and lacks some. The sample holds approximately 260,000 clones, about nine tenths seen once. Specimen: PBMCs or T cells enriched from blood (not recorded which). These receptors all come from a woman younger than 45 with acute COVID-19.

CDR3 sequence (DNA): TGTGCCAGTAGTCCCTTGCTGGGACAGCGGACTTCACCCCTCCACTTT. It specifies CASSPLLGQRTSPLHF. V usage is TRBV19 and J usage is TRBJ1-6; TRBD1 agrees at 7 bases. CDR3 length: 16 residues. Germline CDR1 LNHDA, CDR2 SQIVND (reference sequence). The J segment lost 9 bases and the V segment lost 5 bases, leaving 13 bases of the junction unmatched.

This clone has a single count. The gene calls are TRBV2 and TRBJ1-5; perhaps TRBD1 as D (6 bases). Germline values: CDR1 SNHLY, CDR2 FYNNEI. This CDR3 comprises 15 residues. Trimming removed 7 bases at V and 4 bases at J, with 17 bases between. Here the CDR3 reads CASTGRDTVNQPQHF. The CDR3 DNA is TGTGCCAGCACCGGAAGGGACACGGTGAATCAGCCCCAGCATTTT.

In this sample, this clone turned up once. The chain has TRBV7-2 and TRBJ2-4; 7 bases fit TRBD2. CDR3 size: 16 residues. The V gene end was trimmed by 5 bases and the J gene end by 0 bases; junction bases not matched to a gene: 7. Germline values: CDR1 SGHTA, CDR2 FQGNSA. This CDR3 is CASSQKAGLAKNIQYF. CDR3 sequence (DNA): TGTGCCAGCAGCCAGAAAGCGGGATTAGCCAAAAACATTCAGTACTTC.

In this sample, this clone turned up a few times. The V gene is TRBV6-2 or TRBV6-3, the J gene TRBJ1-1; D is ambiguous. Germline V CDR1 and CDR2: MNHEY, SVGEGT. The V end was cut by 2 bases, the J end by 11 bases, with 15 bases between. The CDR3 spans 13 residues. The CDR3 nucleotides are TGTGCCAGCAGTTACGACGGGTCAAAGAGCGCTTTCTTT. This gives the protein CASSYDGSKSAFF.

The chain carries TRBV19 and TRBJ1-4; D gene unclear. CDR1 and CDR2 (germline): LNHDA, SQIVND (reference sequence). CDR3 size: 13 residues. Trimming cost V 7 bases and J 0 bases, with 6 bases left between them. For the CDR3, the DNA is TGTGCCAGTACACCGGCAACTAATGAAAAACTGTTTTTT. It codes for CASTPATNEKLFF.